Detailed here is one T cell receptor (beta chain). What it binds is not known. This entry belongs to a study of T-cell memory formation after mild COVID-19. Study results and caveats: Researchers report contracting CD4+ clones mostly in CM and EM, with CD8+ clones in EMRA. Day 15 to 85 contracting clones showed balanced CD4/CD8; day 15 to 37 expanders favored CD4+. Memory cells collected pre-infection included some clones that later responded, suggesting cross-reactive memory joined.

From 5'RACE with constant-segment primers came TCR alpha and TCR beta cDNA libraries that carried sample barcodes and UMIs. Each CDR3 protein gets one entry after TCRdb re-called the 5' RACE reads with MiXCR. The data contain just under 150,000 distinct CDR3 sequences, less than 20% of them seen just once; the ten biggest clones take up around 2.4%. V was clipped by 0 bases and J by 5 bases, with 8 bases between them. Looked up from germline, CDR1 is LGHDT and CDR2 is YNNKEL (reference sequence). This CDR3 has 13 residues. The rearrangement joins TRBV3-1 to TRBJ2-7; unclear D gene. Sequencing input: PBMCs or a T cell subset sorted from them (not recorded which). The clonotype originates from an adult woman who had mild COVID-19 (a few samples of this study predate the infection). Cell type and time point are not known. The CDR3 protein is CASSQDRAHEQYF. CDR3 DNA sequence: TGTGCCAGCAGCCAAGATAGGGCCCACGAGCAGTACTTC.